This TCR beta chain appears in the sequencing data of a study of blood T cells in healthy people across ages. CDR1 SQVTM and CDR2 ANQGSEA come from the germline V gene. The length of the CDR3 is 16 residues. Losses at the gene ends were 7 bases for V and 7 bases for J; bases not matched to a gene: 14. A second PCR of about 6 to 12 cycles used a sample-barcoded 5' primer and a J-beta primer mix. Researchers report that each sample yielded at least 2.5 million CDR3-containing paired-end reads. MiXCR, run by TCRdb on the 5' RACE reads, gives a single entry per CDR3 protein. The data show hundreds of thousands of distinct CDR3 sequences, about 42% seen once. Findings of the study overall: Donors of long life had a larger count of naive CD4+ cells and greater diversity than aged donors.

A remark on this clonotype: As yet, its antigen is unknown. Just one base apart from a much larger clone, this may be a read error.

The TCR originated in an older woman in good health. The chain carries TRBV29-1 and TRBJ2-7; 15 bases map to TRBD2. Sequencing was performed on blood. The CDR3 spells CSAGGLAGGRKDEQYF. The CDR3 DNA reads as TGCAGCGCCGGGGGACTAGCGGGAGGTAGGAAAGATGAGCAGTACTTC.